The 29 T cell receptor beta chains reported below all come from one sample, sequenced in a study of shared T cell receptors in the human thymus. Profiling relied on immunoSEQ multiplex PCR, and the TCRdb table lists in-frame clones only, not all of them. The sample has about 710,000 clones; over 75% are singletons. These same data were also listed under a study on human thymus T cells.

Sequencing was done on a sample of thymocytes. These receptor sequences come from a boy younger than two with a congenital heart defect.

This clone was counted once. V is TRBV7-2 and J is TRBJ2-7; 7 bases fit TRBD2. CDR1 is SGHTA and CDR2 is FQGNSA in the germline V gene. The trim removed 2 bases at V and 0 bases at J, leaving 10 bases unmatched. The CDR3 consists of 17 residues. CDR3 loop: CASSLTLAESHSYEQYF. The CDR3 coding sequence is TGTGCCAGCAGCTTAACCCTAGCGGAGTCGCACTCCTACGAGCAGTACTTC.

The gene calls are TRBV28 and TRBJ2-1; 7 bases are a match to TRBD2. Losses at the gene ends were 2 bases for V and 7 bases for J; bases not matched to a gene: 11. This CDR3 region has 16 residues. Germline CDR1 MDHEN, CDR2 SYDVKM. The CDR3 nucleotides read TGTGCCAGCAGTTTACATGATGGCGGGAGTGATAATGAGCAGTTCTTC. Amino acid sequence: CASSLHDGGSDNEQFF.

The chain joins TRBV5-4 to TRBJ1-3, with D unclear. CDR1 is SGHNT and CDR2 is YYREEE in the germline V gene (reference sequence). The CDR3 is 17 amino acids. The V and J ends lost 1 base and 0 bases respectively, with 14 bases between them. Written as DNA, the CDR3 is TGTGCCAGCAGCTTGTTGAGCAGGCAATACTCTGGAAACACCATATATTTT. It translates to CASSLLSRQYSGNTIYF.

V gene TRBV4-3 combines with J gene TRBJ2-1; 9 positions agree with TRBD2. After removal of 4 bases from V and 13 bases from J, the junction contained 5 bases not matched to a gene. CDR3 length: 12 amino acids. CDR1 and CDR2 (germline): LGHNA, YSLEER. In DNA, the CDR3 is TGCGCCAGCAGCCCGCGGGGGGGCGCCCAGTTCTTC. Protein product: CASSPRGGAQFF.

V usage is TRBV5-6 and J usage is TRBJ2-7; D is possibly TRBD1 (5 bases). V was shortened by 0 bases and J by 5 bases, with 6 bases between the two germline ends. The CDR3 covers 12 residues. In germline, CDR1 is SGHDT, CDR2 YYEEEE. CDR3 sequence (DNA): TGTGCCAGCAGCTTGGGGGGCCACGAGCAGTACTTC. It encodes CASSLGGHEQYF.

This chain connects TRBV5-6 to TRBJ1-4; TRBD1 aligns across 8 bases. This CDR3 has 15 residues. The V gene end was trimmed by 4 bases and the J gene end by 10 bases; junction bases not matched to a gene: 12. From germline, CDR1 is SGHDT and CDR2 YYEEEE. The CDR3, as DNA: TGTGCCAGCAGCGAAGACAGGGGAGGTGTTGGAAAACTGTTTTTT. Translating it yields CASSEDRGGVGKLFF.

The CDR3 DNA reads as TGCGCCAGCAGCCGGGACAGGCTTTACGAGCAGTACTTC. Translation gives CASSRDRLYEQYF. This sequence joins TRBV4-3 and TRBJ2-7; TRBD1 aligns across 8 bases. The CDR3 length is 13 residues. From germline, CDR1 is LGHNA and CDR2 YSLEER. V trimming: 4 bases; J trimming: 4 bases; junction bases outside the gene matches: 3.

The chain employs TRBV9 and TRBJ2-3; possible D gene TRBD1, 5 bases. V lost 4 bases to trimming and J lost 9 bases, with 21 bases between them. Germline V gives CDR1 SGDLS, CDR2 YYNGEE. The CDR3 is 15 residues long. CDR3 amino acids: CASSSSLSPPGTQYF. The CDR3 DNA reads TGTGCCAGCAGCAGCTCTCTTTCTCCCCCAGGGACGCAGTATTTT. The full variable domain, completed using reference TRBV9 and TRBJ2-3, is DSGVTQTPKHLITATGQRVTLRCSPRSGDLSVYWYQQSLDQGLQFLIQYYNGEERAKGNILERFSAQQFPDLHSELNLSSLELGDSALYFCASSSSLSPPGTQYFGPGTRLTVL.

The V gene is TRBV4-3, the J gene TRBJ2-3; TRBD2 matches at 9 bases. Trimming took 0 bases from V and 4 from J; bases not matched to a gene: 14. From germline, CDR1 is LGHNA and CDR2 YSLEER. CDR3 length: 19 residues. This CDR3 reads CASSQEKAGGPLFADTQYF. CDR3 DNA sequence: TGCGCCAGCAGCCAAGAAAAGGCGGGAGGGCCTCTCTTTGCAGATACGCAGTATTTT.

The chain is built from TRBV19 and TRBJ1-5, with 7 bases matching TRBD1. V lost 1 base and J lost 6; bases outside the gene matches: 6. CDR1 is LNHDA, CDR2 SQIVND, per germline (reference sequence). The CDR3 covers 15 residues. The CDR3 DNA sequence: TGTGCCAGTAGTATAGTCAGGACAGGAGCTCAGCCCCAGCATTTT. Encoded protein: CASSIVRTGAQPQHF.

This chain links TRBV28 with TRBJ2-7; TRBD2 is a possible D gene (5 bases). Between the trimmed V and J ends, which lost 5 bases and 0 bases, there was a span of 11 bases. Germline assignment: CDR1 MDHEN and CDR2 SYDVKM. This CDR3 comprises 14 residues. The CDR3 bases are TGTGCCAGCAGTGAAGCGGTAAGCTCCTACGAGCAGTACTTC. Translated: CASSEAVSSYEQYF. Based on the CDR3 plus reference TRBV28 and TRBJ2-7, the full variable domain is DVKVTQSSRYLVKRTGEKVFLECVQDMDHENMFWYRQDPGLGLRLIYFSYDVKMKEKGDIPEGYSVSREKKERFSLILESASTNQTSMYLCASSEAVSSYEQYFGPGTRLTVT.

The chain recombines TRBV9 with TRBJ1-1; 8 bases match TRBD1. Germline V gives CDR1 SGDLS, CDR2 YYNGEE. The junction had 8 bases not matched to a gene; V was cut back by 0 bases and J by 4 bases. The CDR3 has 16 amino acids. The CDR3 loop is CASSVAEGQGITEAFF. Here the CDR3 DNA reads TGTGCCAGCAGCGTAGCGGAAGGACAGGGAATCACTGAAGCTTTCTTT.

The chain employs TRBV30 and TRBJ1-4, with TRBD1 matching 7 bases. The CDR3 is 17 residues long. Per germline, CDR1 GTSNPN and CDR2 SVGIG (reference sequence). With V trimmed by 5 bases and J by 7 bases, 19 bases remained unmatched. This chain's CDR3 is CAWSPRGRRSESEKLFF. In DNA, the CDR3 is TGTGCCTGGTCCCCTAGGGGGCGCCGGTCTGAATCTGAAAAACTGTTTTTT.

The CDR3 DNA is TGTGCCAGCAGCTTAGCCCCTGGGACTAGCGGGGGCCAGAACACCGGGGAGCTGTTTTTT. Protein sequence: CASSLAPGTSGGQNTGELFF. The rearrangement links TRBV7-8 to TRBJ2-2, with 14 positions matching TRBD2. CDR1 is SGHVS, CDR2 FQNEAQ, per germline. The V gene end was trimmed by 0 bases and the J gene end by 1 base; junction bases not matched to a gene: 7. The CDR3 runs 20 residues.

The chain couples TRBV5-4 to TRBJ2-1, with a weak D call TRBD2 (6 bases). V shed 0 bases and J shed 3 bases, with 13 bases lying between them. CDR1 and CDR2 (germline): SGHNT, YYREEE (reference sequence). The CDR3 spans 16 residues. The DNA of the CDR3 is TGTGCCAGCAGCTTGGCCCTCGCGGGAAACTACAATGAGCAGTTCTTC. Translated, it gives CASSLALAGNYNEQFF.

The chain links TRBV28 to TRBJ1-5, with TRBD1 matching over 9 bases. After removal of 6 bases from V and 8 bases from J, the junction contained 14 bases not matched to a gene. The CDR3 has 16 residues. CDR1 is MDHEN, CDR2 SYDVKM, per germline. CDR3 coding DNA: TGTGCCAGCAGCCTCAACTCCGGGACAGGGTTTGAGCCCCAGCATTTT. Its translation is CASSLNSGTGFEPQHF.

The V and J genes are TRBV7-9 and TRBJ1-1; unclear D gene. The CDR3 runs 16 residues. Deletions cut 2 bases from V and 4 bases from J, with 17 bases between. Germline CDR1 is SEHNR and CDR2 is FQNEAQ (reference sequence). The CDR3 region is CASSLNPGYGSTEAFF. The CDR3 coding sequence is TGTGCCAGCAGCTTAAACCCAGGATATGGGTCCACTGAAGCTTTCTTT.

The J gene is TRBJ2-7, the V gene TRBV28, with D uncertain. Between the trimmed V and J ends, which lost 4 bases and 4 bases, there was a span of 20 bases. Looked up from germline, CDR1 is MDHEN and CDR2 is SYDVKM. The CDR3 extends over 16 amino acids. CDR3 protein: CASSSPRTVFDYEQYF. CDR3 bases: TGTGCCAGCAGTTCACCGCGAACCGTCTTTGATTACGAGCAGTACTTC.

The chain uses TRBV28 and TRBJ2-5; possible D gene TRBD1, 5 bases. V was shortened by 1 base and J by 4 bases, with 10 bases between the two germline ends. Germline V gene sequence: CDR1 MDHEN, CDR2 SYDVKM. The length of the CDR3 is 14 residues. The CDR3 spells CASSLLGVGETQYF. CDR3 coding DNA: TGTGCCAGCAGTTTATTAGGGGTGGGAGAGACCCAGTACTTC.

This chain links TRBV18 with TRBJ2-1; 8 positions agree with TRBD2. The germline V gene has CDR1 KGHSH and CDR2 LQKENI. The V gene end was trimmed by 2 bases and the J gene end by 0 bases; junction bases not matched to a gene: 9. The CDR3 runs 18 residues. For the CDR3, the DNA is TGTGCCAGCTCACCAACGGCTAGCGGGTTTAACTCCTACAATGAGCAGTTCTTC. This sequence encodes CASSPTASGFNSYNEQFF. Full variable domain (rest looked up from reference TRBV18 and TRBJ2-1): NAGVMQNPRHLVRRRGQEARLRCSPMKGHSHVYWYRQLPEEGLKFMVYLQKENIIDESGMPKERFSAEFPKEGPSILRIQQVVRGDSAAYFCASSPTASGFNSYNEQFFGPGTRLTVL.

The J gene is TRBJ1-2, the V gene TRBV5-4; 9 bases are shared with TRBD1. The germline V gene encodes CDR1 SGHNT and CDR2 YYREEE (reference sequence). The CDR3 loop spans 13 amino acids. J lost 6 bases, V lost 4 bases, and 4 bases had no gene match. The CDR3 spells CASSQGQGDGYTF. The CDR3 bases are TGTGCCAGCAGCCAGGGACAGGGTGATGGCTACACCTTC.

V is TRBV19 and J is TRBJ2-2, with D possibly matching TRBD2 (5 bases). Germline V CDR1 and CDR2: LNHDA, SQIVND (reference sequence). The CDR3 consists of 17 residues. V was trimmed by 0 bases and J by 6 bases, leaving 17 bases between them. The DNA of the CDR3 is TGTGCCAGTAGTATAGATTGGGCGGGTTGGTTCGCCGGGGAGCTGTTTTTT. It encodes CASSIDWAGWFAGELFF.

The chain has TRBV6-5 and TRBJ1-1; the D gene is possibly TRBD1 (6 bases). Trimming removed 6 bases at V and 2 bases at J, with 16 bases between. CDR1 and CDR2 (germline): MNHEY, SVGAGI. The CDR3 extends over 15 amino acids. CDR3 amino acids: CASRDRQVLNTEAFF. CDR3 in DNA: TGTGCCAGCAGGGACAGACAGGTTCTCAACACTGAAGCTTTCTTT.

The chain recombines TRBV2 with TRBJ1-4; TRBD1 might be the D (6 bases). In germline, CDR1 is SNHLY, CDR2 FYNNEI. V dropped 8 bases and J dropped 10 bases, with 14 bases sitting between them. The CDR3 has 12 residues. The CDR3 sequence is CASLTGSGKLFF. In DNA, the CDR3 is TGTGCCAGCCTAACAGGGAGCGGAAAACTGTTTTTT.

This clone was recorded once. This chain joins TRBV29-1 and TRBJ2-3, with 8 bases matching TRBD1. CDR1 and CDR2 (germline): SQVTM, ANQGSEA. Germline trimming cut 5 bases from V and 3 bases from J; bases unmatched to any gene: 19. The CDR3 covers 18 residues. The CDR3 region is CSVLRAGGIKGSTDTQYF. The CDR3 DNA reads TGCAGCGTTCTGAGGGCAGGGGGCATAAAAGGGTCGACAGATACGCAGTATTTT.

This clone is a singleton in its sample. The sample contains more than one DNA sequence encoding this CDR3. This chain connects TRBV18 to TRBJ2-7; 9 bases are shared with TRBD1. CDR1 is KGHSH and CDR2 is LQKENI in the germline V gene. The CDR3 is made up of 14 amino acids. V lost 2 bases and J lost 3; bases outside the gene matches: 2. Written as DNA, the CDR3 is TGTGCCAGCTCACCAACAGGGGGCGTCTACGAGCAGTACTTC. Protein sequence: CASSPTGGVYEQYF.

The CDR3 nucleotides are TGCAGCGTTGAAAAACAGGGCCACTATGGCTACACCTTC. Protein sequence: CSVEKQGHYGYTF. J is TRBJ1-2 and V is TRBV29-1; D might be TRBD1 (6 bases). V was clipped by 2 bases and J by 3 bases, with 10 bases between them. Germline CDR1 and CDR2: SQVTM and ANQGSEA. This CDR3 has 13 residues. The entire variable domain, with the rest obtained from reference TRBV29-1 and TRBJ1-2, is as follows: SAVISQKPSRDICQRGTSLTIQCQVDSQVTMMFWYRQQPGQSLTLIATANQGSEATYESGFVIDKFPISRPNLTFSTLTVSNMSPEDSSIYLCSVEKQGHYGYTFGSGTRLTVV.

The V call is TRBV4-2, the J call TRBJ1-5; 11 nucleotides match TRBD1. The CDR3 runs 20 residues. Trimming at V came to 0 bases and at J to 4 bases, leaving 14 bases not matched to a gene. Germline CDR1 is LGHNA and CDR2 is YNFKEQ. In nucleotides, the CDR3 is TGTGCCAGCAGCCAAGATATTTGGGTTAACCGGGACAGGGGGAATCAGCCCCAGCATTTT. Amino acids: CASSQDIWVNRDRGNQPQHF.

V usage is TRBV28 and J usage is TRBJ2-7; 7 bases are shared with TRBD1. Germline V gene lookup returns CDR1 MDHEN and CDR2 SYDVKM. Losses at the gene ends were 4 bases for V and 0 bases for J; bases not matched to a gene: 3. There are 14 residues in the CDR3. The chain's CDR3 is CASSSRTGSYEQYF. Written as DNA, the CDR3 is TGTGCCAGCAGTTCACGGACAGGCTCCTACGAGCAGTACTTC. The full variable domain, with the rest looked up from reference TRBV28 and TRBJ2-7, is DVKVTQSSRYLVKRTGEKVFLECVQDMDHENMFWYRQDPGLGLRLIYFSYDVKMKEKGDIPEGYSVSREKKERFSLILESASTNQTSMYLCASSSRTGSYEQYFGPGTRLTVT.